Listed below are T cell receptor beta chains from one sample, sequenced in a study of cytomegalovirus exposure and HLA in healthy donors. Profiled with immunoSEQ multiplex PCR; TCRdb holds only in-frame clones, not every one. This sample has hundreds of thousands of clones, with around 90% found just once. Sequencing used PBMCs. The source of these receptors is a woman aged 25 to 39 in good health and CMV-seronegative. Both conserved end residues are part of each CDR3. D genes are given only for firm matches. Some rows mark clone size as missing; the rest say once, few, many or name a class of expanded clone.

d_gene: TRBD2
v_gene: TRBV27
j_gene: TRBJ2-7
abundance: once
CDR3aa: CASSFRGLAGEYEQYF
CDR3nt: TGTGCCAGCAGTTTCCGAGGACTAGCGGGAGAGTACGAGCAGTACTTC

d_gene: TRBD1
v_gene: TRBV4-1
j_gene: TRBJ2-3
abundance: -
CDR3aa: CASNLGQGTDTQYF
CDR3nt: TGCGCCAGCAACTTGGGACAGGGAACAGATACGCAGTATTTT

d_gene: -
v_gene: TRBV7-9
j_gene: TRBJ1-4
abundance: few
CDR3aa: CASSARTAATNEKLFF
CDR3nt: TGTGCCAGCAGCGCCCGGACGGCTGCAACTAATGAAAAACTGTTTTTT

d_gene: -
v_gene: TRBV5-1
j_gene: TRBJ2-7
abundance: -
CDR3aa: CASSLGGYPYEQYF
CDR3nt: TGCGCCAGCAGCTTGGGTGGCTACCCCTACGAGCAGTACTTC

d_gene: TRBD2
v_gene: TRBV4-2
j_gene: TRBJ2-7
abundance: -
CDR3aa: CASSPGLAGPYEQYF
CDR3nt: TGTGCCAGCAGCCCGGGACTAGCGGGTCCCTACGAGCAGTACTTC

d_gene: -
v_gene: TRBV29-1
j_gene: TRBJ2-7
abundance: -
CDR3aa: CSVASVSSYEQYF
CDR3nt: TGCAGCGTCGCCAGTGTGTCCTCCTACGAGCAGTACTTC

d_gene: -
v_gene: TRBV29-1
j_gene: TRBJ1-4
abundance: few
CDR3aa: CSVARGVEEKLFF
CDR3nt: TGCAGCGTTGCACGGGGAGTGGAGGAAAAACTGTTTTTT

d_gene: TRBD2
v_gene: TRBV19
j_gene: TRBJ2-7
abundance: -
CDR3aa: CASSIDSASGANEQYF
CDR3nt: TGTGCCAGTAGTATAGATTCCGCTAGCGGGGCGAACGAGCAGTACTTC

d_gene: TRBD1
v_gene: TRBV10-3
j_gene: TRBJ1-5
abundance: -
CDR3aa: CAISEGQGRQPQHF
CDR3nt: TGTGCCATCAGTGAAGGACAGGGCAGGCAGCCCCAGCATTTT

d_gene: -
v_gene: TRBV5-4
j_gene: TRBJ1-1
abundance: once
CDR3aa: CASSLNRAGDTEAFF
CDR3nt: TGTGCCAGCAGCTTAAACAGGGCTGGGGACACTGAAGCTTTCTTT

d_gene: -
v_gene: TRBV2
j_gene: TRBJ1-1
abundance: -
CDR3aa: CASSEVGSLNTEAFF
CDR3nt: TGTGCCAGCAGTGAAGTTGGCAGCTTGAACACTGAAGCTTTCTTT

d_gene: TRBD1
v_gene: TRBV25-1
j_gene: TRBJ2-5
abundance: -
CDR3aa: CASRADREPRETQYF
CDR3nt: TGTGCCAGCAGGGCGGACAGGGAGCCTCGTGAGACCCAGTACTTC

d_gene: TRBD2
v_gene: TRBV4-1
j_gene: TRBJ2-5
abundance: -
CDR3aa: CASSPPGLAGDETQYF
CDR3nt: TGCGCCAGCAGCCCCCCGGGACTAGCGGGAGATGAGACCCAGTACTTC

d_gene: -
v_gene: TRBV15
j_gene: TRBJ1-2
abundance: -
CDR3aa: CATSRDRGDYGYTF
CDR3nt: TGTGCCACCAGCAGAGACAGGGGAGACTATGGCTACACCTTC

d_gene: -
v_gene: TRBV29-1
j_gene: TRBJ2-7
abundance: -
CDR3aa: CSVSTGSYEQYF
CDR3nt: TGCAGCGTCTCGACAGGATCCTACGAGCAGTACTTC

d_gene: -
v_gene: TRBV4-2
j_gene: TRBJ1-3
abundance: -
CDR3aa: CASSQAQGGSGNTIYF
CDR3nt: TGTGCCAGCAGCCAGGCGCAGGGAGGCTCTGGAAACACCATATATTTT

d_gene: -
v_gene: TRBV6-7
j_gene: TRBJ2-1
abundance: -
CDR3aa: CASRASASSYNEQFF
CDR3nt: TGTGCCAGCAGGGCTAGCGCGAGTTCCTACAATGAGCAGTTCTTC

d_gene: -
v_gene: TRBV18
j_gene: TRBJ2-2
abundance: -
CDR3aa: CASSPRETGELFF
CDR3nt: TGTGCCAGCTCACCACGGGAGACCGGGGAGCTGTTTTTT

d_gene: TRBD1
v_gene: TRBV6-6
j_gene: TRBJ2-1
abundance: once
CDR3aa: CASRSRSGGSYNEQFF
CDR3nt: TGTGCCAGCAGATCACGCTCAGGGGGCTCCTACAATGAGCAGTTCTTC

d_gene: -
v_gene: TRBV30
j_gene: TRBJ2-1
abundance: -
CDR3aa: CAWDPIGGTYNEQFF
CDR3nt: TGTGCCTGGGACCCCATAGGGGGAACCTACAATGAGCAGTTCTTC

d_gene: -
v_gene: TRBV5-1
j_gene: TRBJ1-1
abundance: -
CDR3aa: CASSFTGMNTEAFF
CDR3nt: TGCGCCAGCAGCTTTACAGGGATGAACACTGAAGCTTTCTTT

d_gene: TRBD1
v_gene: TRBV7-6
j_gene: TRBJ1-2
abundance: -
CDR3aa: CASSPELGTVDGYTF
CDR3nt: TGTGCCAGCAGCCCCGAACTTGGGACAGTAGACGGCTACACCTTC

d_gene: -
v_gene: TRBV6-6
j_gene: TRBJ2-3
abundance: -
CDR3aa: CASSDEGNTQYF
CDR3nt: TGTGCCAGCAGCGACGAGGGGAATACGCAGTATTTT

d_gene: TRBD1
v_gene: TRBV11-2
j_gene: TRBJ2-7
abundance: -
CDR3aa: CASSVRGTGDEQYF
CDR3nt: TGTGCCAGCAGCGTCAGAGGGACAGGAGACGAGCAGTACTTC

d_gene: TRBD2
v_gene: TRBV4-3
j_gene: TRBJ2-7
abundance: -
CDR3aa: CASSQVAGGPYEQYF
CDR3nt: TGCGCCAGCAGCCAAGTAGCGGGAGGGCCGTACGAGCAGTACTTC

d_gene: TRBD2
v_gene: TRBV9
j_gene: TRBJ2-1
abundance: -
CDR3aa: CASSVYASGSDEQFF
CDR3nt: TGTGCCAGCAGCGTATATGCTAGCGGGAGCGATGAGCAGTTCTTC

d_gene: -
v_gene: TRBV5-1
j_gene: TRBJ2-5
abundance: -
CDR3aa: CASSWRTDQETQYF
CDR3nt: TGCGCCAGCAGCTGGCGGACGGATCAAGAGACCCAGTACTTC

d_gene: -
v_gene: TRBV6-4
j_gene: TRBJ2-1
abundance: few
CDR3aa: CASSEGDTPNNEQFF
CDR3nt: TGTGCCAGCAGTGAGGGGGATACACCGAACAATGAGCAGTTCTTC

d_gene: -
v_gene: TRBV27
j_gene: TRBJ2-2
abundance: -
CDR3aa: CASSLSLDVGELFF
CDR3nt: TGTGCCAGCAGTTTATCACTAGATGTCGGGGAGCTGTTTTTT

d_gene: -
v_gene: TRBV29-1
j_gene: TRBJ1-1
abundance: -
CDR3aa: CSVVRGLNTEAFF
CDR3nt: TGCAGCGTTGTAAGGGGATTGAACACTGAAGCTTTCTTT

d_gene: TRBD1
v_gene: TRBV4-1
j_gene: TRBJ2-7
abundance: -
CDR3aa: CASSQATGFYEQYF
CDR3nt: TGCGCCAGCAGCCAAGCGACAGGGTTCTACGAGCAGTACTTC

d_gene: TRBD2
v_gene: TRBV27
j_gene: TRBJ2-7
abundance: -
CDR3aa: CASSFGGGAYEQYF
CDR3nt: TGTGCCAGCAGTTTCGGGGGGGGAGCCTACGAGCAGTACTTC

d_gene: TRBD2
v_gene: TRBV4-2
j_gene: TRBJ2-7
abundance: once
CDR3aa: CASSHLGGTEQYF
CDR3nt: TGTGCCAGCAGCCATCTGGGGGGGACCGAGCAGTACTTC

d_gene: -
v_gene: TRBV9
j_gene: TRBJ2-7
abundance: -
CDR3aa: CASNVADWGWDEQYF
CDR3nt: TGTGCCAGCAACGTAGCAGACTGGGGTTGGGACGAGCAGTACTTC

d_gene: TRBD1
v_gene: TRBV19
j_gene: TRBJ2-7
abundance: once
CDR3aa: CASGQGSSYEQYF
CDR3nt: TGTGCCAGTGGACAGGGAAGCTCCTACGAGCAGTACTTC

d_gene: -
v_gene: TRBV27
j_gene: TRBJ2-3
abundance: -
CDR3aa: CASSFGDTQYF
CDR3nt: TGTGCCAGCAGTTTCGGGGATACGCAGTATTTT

d_gene: TRBD1
v_gene: TRBV18
j_gene: TRBJ1-2
abundance: -
CDR3aa: CASSPGTGAYRLYGYTF
CDR3nt: TGTGCCAGCTCACCAGGGACAGGGGCTTATCGCCTCTATGGCTACACCTTC

d_gene: -
v_gene: TRBV10-3
j_gene: TRBJ2-7
abundance: -
CDR3aa: CAIMRDFSDSYEQYF
CDR3nt: TGTGCCATCATGAGGGATTTCAGCGACTCCTACGAGCAGTACTTC

d_gene: TRBD1
v_gene: TRBV4-2
j_gene: TRBJ2-7
abundance: -
CDR3aa: CASSQDLGTGALVYEQYF
CDR3nt: TGTGCCAGCAGCCAAGATTTAGGGACAGGGGCGTTGGTCTACGAGCAGTACTTC

d_gene: -
v_gene: TRBV19
j_gene: TRBJ2-7
abundance: -
CDR3aa: CASRMTDQTYEQYF
CDR3nt: TGTGCCAGTAGGATGACGGACCAGACCTACGAGCAGTACTTC

d_gene: -
v_gene: TRBV7-8
j_gene: TRBJ1-2
abundance: -
CDR3aa: CASSLGVGGYGYTF
CDR3nt: TGTGCCAGCAGCTTAGGGGTAGGGGGCTATGGCTACACCTTC